Included here is one T cell receptor (beta chain) sequence, with context. This sample stems from a study of technical replicates of blood from a few donors. The table came from immunoSEQ multiplex PCR; TCRdb's copy has only in-frame clones and leaves some out. The sample records tens of thousands of clones, about 92% being singletons. Sequencing input: T cells isolated from PBMCs. The TCR sequence derives from a human donor in good health.

In DNA form, the CDR3 reads TGTGCCAGCAGCGTCTGGGACTCGACCTCCTACAATGAGCAGTTCTTC. Its translation: CASSVWDSTSYNEQFF. The chain links TRBV9 to TRBJ2-1; a possible D gene is TRBD2 (6 bases). V was clipped by 2 bases and J by 0 bases, with 12 bases between them. CDR3 length: 16 residues. CDR1 is SGDLS, CDR2 YYNGEE, per germline.